This T cell receptor (beta chain) stems from a study of T cells of healthy individuals. One entry per CDR3 protein results from TCRdb running MiXCR on the 5' RACE reads. Of 60,000 to 80,000 distinct CDR3 sequences in the sample, around 15% were seen once. CDR1 GTSNPN and CDR2 SVGIG come from the germline V gene (reference sequence). V lost 3 bases and J 4 bases, leaving 16 bases between the germline ends. The CDR3 spans 15 residues. This rearrangement joins TRBV30 to TRBJ2-1; D is ambiguous. This TCR derives from a human donor in good health. The CDR3 bases are TGTGCCTGGAGCCTTAGAGACCCACCATACAATGAGCAGTTCTTC. Translating gives CAWSLRDPPYNEQFF.